This record covers a single T cell receptor (beta chain). This clonotype has just a few counts. This clone's antigen is unknown. No much larger clone exists at a distance of one base, and base qualities are not known. The sample was run on an Illumina HiSeq 2500. TCR beta libraries were prepared by quantitative 5'-RACE with molecular barcodes. The paper's data handling went like this. A new computational method based on a probabilistic model of VDJ rearrangement was used to identify disease-linked TCR variants. TCRdb's own reprocessing of the public reads used fastp at Q25 and MiXCR and kept productive beta chains. When rows share a CDR3 protein, they turn into one entry using the most common DNA and genes. These V and J calls are TCRdb output, not the study's own analysis. The sample data list 250,000 to 400,000 distinct CDR3 sequences, and under 14% of these were observed just once. The ten largest clonotypes hold 9.1% of the sample.

The data were obtained in a study of CD8 T cells in ankylosing spondylitis (dated by TCRdb to 2015 to 2018). About the full investigation: To find TCR variants linked to disease, the study profiled T cell receptor beta repertoires in ankylosing spondylitis patients and healthy donors. Peripheral blood samples were taken, and synovial fluid was additionally collected from ankylosing spondylitis patients. In total, the full study cohort was made up of 95 to 110 healthy donors and roughly 27 ankylosing spondylitis patients.

For CDR1 and CDR2, the germline V gene lists WSHSY and SAAADI. The CDR3 contains 16 residues, cysteine and phenylalanine counted. Only the CDR3 region is kept as DNA, spanning 48 bases read in frame from base 1. Cut back by 5 bases and 3 bases, the V and J ends lie 16 bases apart. The study at large found these results: The disease-linked clones showed a CD8+ phenotype and occurred at relatively low frequencies in peripheral blood. Some TCR beta motif variants had previously been reported in synovial fluid and blood of reactive arthritis patients, which suggested common disease-initiation mechanisms. Blood from ankylosing spondylitis patients appeared to be characterized by a TCR beta motif made up of under ten highly homologous amino acid variants. Significant enrichment of the disease-linked clones was reported in matched synovial fluid samples from ankylosing spondylitis patients.

Sequencing used blood, either unsorted or a sorted T cell fraction (not recorded which). The clonotype comes from a female donor with ankylosing spondylitis or in good health (not recorded which). The chain is assembled from TRBV10-2 and TRBJ2-2; a confident D gene designation cannot be given. The DNA reads as follows: TGCGCCAGCAGTCTTAGCCAGGACCGTGACACCGGGGAGCTGTTTTTT. Protein translation: CASSLSQDRDTGELFF.